A selection of T cell receptor beta chains follows, all from one sample in a study of blood T cell repertoires in COVID-19. Method: immunoSEQ multiplex PCR; TCRdb's copy keeps in-frame clones and lacks some. The table shows some 80,000 clones, with more than 75% occurring only once. Sequencing was carried out using peripheral blood. The receptors here all came from an elderly woman with active or convalescent COVID-19. Both conserved end residues are part of each CDR3. A row's size may be missing; if present it is once, few, many or a size class.

clone_size v_call cdr3_aa
. TRBV7-9 CASSLLEIEAFF
. TRBV6-5 CASSTGTGGSDTQYF
. TRBV5-4 CASSLAGPEGAGELFF
. TRBV5-4 CASSLQGIGSPLHF
. TRBV9 CASSEGSGGTGELFF
. TRBV5-6 CASSLAAGGNTGELFF
. TRBV11-2 CASSTRTSGGPNEQFF
. TRBV3-1/TRBV3-2 CASSQVHSGGAGEQFF
. TRBV21-1 CASSTPDRGTETQYF
. TRBV5-1 CASSSLGTIYNEQFF
. TRBV9 CASSDEGGGTYEQYF
. TRBV27 CASRTGPEAFF
. TRBV5-4 CASSPGLAGGFSYNEQFF
. TRBV5-1 CASSLLPARQFNEKLFF
once TRBV29-1 CSAIGTLNTEAFF
. TRBV11-2 CASSLDTGTTDTQYF
few TRBV6-6 CASSSLEGGYTF
. TRBV7-9 CASSLAAGGQETQYF
. TRBV9 CASSVALRDRGLGQPQHF
. TRBV30 CASGARETQYF
. TRBV5-1 CASSLAGATYEQYF
. TRBV19 CASQRQFSSNQPQHF
. TRBV27 CASSLSPNTDTQYF
. TRBV5-1 CASSLSGQGARIGGYTF
. TRBV19 CASLAENEKLFF
. TRBV3-1/TRBV3-2 CASSPAGGGKLFF
. TRBV6-2/TRBV6-3 CASSRGLAGRISYEQYF
. TRBV7-9 CASSGGAPLLGEQYF
. TRBV16 CASSLSDSQNSPLHF
once TRBV27 CASSLLRAGGPSETQYF
. TRBV11-2 CASSLVWTDEKLFF
. TRBV6-5 CASSYLGGGGTGELFF
. TRBV11-2 CASSTRAWQGSYEQYF
once TRBV6-2/TRBV6-3 CASSQESYEQYF
. TRBV4-3 CASSQDRALHQPQHF